The rows below give T cell receptor beta chains drawn from one sample of a study of early stage breast cancer tumors. Assay: immunoSEQ multiplex PCR; the TCRdb copy retains only in-frame clones and omits some. The sample gives 14,000 or so clones, about 80% of which show up once; 7.5% to 8% is in the top ten. The sequencing input was normal breast tissue next to the tumor. The receptor set was obtained from a person aged 45 to 59 with breast cancer. Both conserved end residues are part of each CDR3. The D gene is left open where the match is weak. Expanded clones get a size class; other rows say once, few or many, or leave the size out.

clone_size	d_call	v_call	j_call	cdr3_nt	cdr3_aa
-	TRBD1	TRBV6-6	TRBJ1-5	TGTGCCAGCAGTTACTCGGCAGGGGGTGGCAATCAGCCCCAGCATTTT	CASSYSAGGGNQPQHF
-	-	TRBV7-2	TRBJ2-5	TGTGCCAGCAGCTTAAATCTCTCTACAAGAGGGTCCCAGTACTTC	CASSLNLSTRGSQYF
-	TRBD2	TRBV28	TRBJ2-4	TGTGCCAGCAGTTTCCCCCGCCTAGCGGGACCGATAGCCAAAAACATTCAGTACTTC	CASSFPRLAGPIAKNIQYF
-	-	TRBV4-3	TRBJ1-5	TGCGCCAGCAGCCAAGATAAAAGCTACAATCAGCCCCAGCATTTT	CASSQDKSYNQPQHF
once	-	TRBV6-5	TRBJ1-1	TGTGCCACCGCCTCGGGGAACACTGAAGCTTTCTTT	CATASGNTEAFF
-	-	TRBV6-5	TRBJ1-5	TGTGCCAGCAGTTTACGGGGCCGGGCTCAGCCCCAGCATTTT	CASSLRGRAQPQHF
once	TRBD2	TRBV5-1	TRBJ2-7	TGCGCCAGCAGCTTGGCCTCGGCGGGGGTCCTCCACGAGCAGTACTTC	CASSLASAGVLHEQYF
-	TRBD1	TRBV7-2	TRBJ1-6	TGTGCCAGCAGTCGACAGGGAGAGGATACTTCACCCCTCCACTTT	CASSRQGEDTSPLHF
-	-	TRBV14	TRBJ2-5	TGTGCCAGCAGCCAAGATCGCGGCACTAGCCCACGTTGGGAGACCCAGTACTTC	CASSQDRGTSPRWETQYF
-	-	TRBV10-1	TRBJ1-6	TGCGCCAGCACTGAAGAAGAGACAGCAGGTAGGGGTTCACCCCTCCACTTT	CASTEEETAGRGSPLHF
-	-	TRBV25-1	TRBJ1-1	TGTGCCAGCAGTGACAAGTTATCCGCAGGGACGTACACTGAAGCTTTCTTT	CASSDKLSAGTYTEAFF
once	-	TRBV9	TRBJ2-2	TGTGCCAGCAGCGGGGGGACACCAAACACCGGGGAGCTGTTTTTT	CASSGGTPNTGELFF
-	-	TRBV7-8	TRBJ1-1	TGTGCCAGCAGCACCGACAAGACGAACACTGAAGCTTTCTTT	CASSTDKTNTEAFF
-	-	TRBV27	TRBJ1-1	TGTGCCAGCAGTTTATTTACGGCTGATCCCACTGAAGCTTTCTTT	CASSLFTADPTEAFF
-	TRBD1	TRBV11-3	TRBJ1-1	TGTGCCAGCAGCTTGGGACAGACGAACACTGAAGCTTTCTTT	CASSLGQTNTEAFF
-	-	TRBV6-1	TRBJ1-2	TGTGCCAGCAGTGAAGCCCCGACGGGGCTGTATGGCTACACCTTC	CASSEAPTGLYGYTF
-	TRBD2	TRBV4-3	TRBJ2-2	TGCGCCAGCAGCCAAGTGGAGGGGGCTAGCGGGAGAGGGGTCACCGGGGAGCTGTTTTTT	CASSQVEGASGRGVTGELFF